What follows is one T cell receptor (beta chain) and its context. What it binds is not known. These data come from a study of cytomegalovirus exposure and HLA in healthy donors. Findings and caveats of the study: According to a subsequent analysis, TCR clusters from the first cohort were inclined to appear together in the 120 validation repertoires. A classifier reportedly called cytomegalovirus status with high sensitivity and specificity.

The CDR3 runs to 15 residues. CDR1 is LNHNV, CDR2 YYDKDF, per germline (reference sequence). V lost 5 bases to trimming and J lost 0 bases, with 11 bases between them. Generated by immunoSEQ multiplex PCR, the TCRdb table keeps only in-frame clones and is missing some. In the table there are some 73,000 clones, roughly 89% of which are singletons. The rearrangement joins TRBV15 to TRBJ2-1; D gene uncertain. This TCR was sampled from a woman aged 18-29 years in good health and CMV-seropositive. Input material: PBMCs. The CDR3 nucleotides read TGTGCCACCAGCCTGCGGCGAAGCTCCTACAATGAGCAGTTCTTC. Amino acids: CATSLRRSSYNEQFF.